This T cell receptor beta chain came from a study of cytomegalovirus exposure and HLA in healthy donors. CDR3 length equals 14 residues. Looked up from germline, CDR1 is PRHDT and CDR2 is FYEKMQ (reference sequence). As concerns this clone: What it binds is unknown. At one end the junction does not follow the germline gene, possibly because of a read error. Other DNA sequences in the same sample also yield this CDR3.

General study points: Excluded: some indistinguishable V segments such as TRBV6-2 and TRBV6-3. In a later analysis, CMV-associated beta chains were mostly HLA-associated, it appeared. Rare TCR sequences predominated, though certain public TCRs were found in many donors.

PCR employed 60 Vbeta and 13 Jbeta primers. Produced via immunoSEQ multiplex PCR; TCRdb's table is partial and in-frame only. The sample has 110,000 to 150,000 clones, more than 7.5% seen once. The chain has TRBV13 and TRBJ1-1, with D tentatively TRBD1 (5 bases). This receptor was obtained from a man aged 50-59 years in good health and CMV-seronegative. The sequenced sample was PBMCs. The CDR3 sequence: CASSFQPGNTEAFF. The CDR3 DNA sequence: TGTGCCAGCAGCTTCCAGCCAGGGAACACTGAGGCTTTCTTT.